This TCR beta chain was retrieved from a study of blood T cell repertoires in COVID-19. Study context: T cells, B-cell-depleted T cells, or PBMCs provided the cDNA or gDNA that served as material.

Generated by immunoSEQ multiplex PCR, the TCRdb table keeps only in-frame clones and is missing some. The sample yields some 73,000 clones, roughly four fifths seen once. The CDR3 spans 14 residues. Trimming removed 0 bases from V and 7 bases from J; junction bases left unmatched: 3. Germline-derived CDR1 and CDR2 are GTSNPN and SVGIG (reference sequence). The sample taken for sequencing was peripheral blood. This rearrangement joins TRBV30 to TRBJ1-6; 7 bases map to TRBD1. The receptor was isolated from a woman aged 55-70 years with acute or convalescent COVID-19. In DNA form, the CDR3 reads TGTGCCTGGAGTGTGGTGACAGGGAATTCACCCCTCCACTTT. Its protein product is CAWSVVTGNSPLHF.